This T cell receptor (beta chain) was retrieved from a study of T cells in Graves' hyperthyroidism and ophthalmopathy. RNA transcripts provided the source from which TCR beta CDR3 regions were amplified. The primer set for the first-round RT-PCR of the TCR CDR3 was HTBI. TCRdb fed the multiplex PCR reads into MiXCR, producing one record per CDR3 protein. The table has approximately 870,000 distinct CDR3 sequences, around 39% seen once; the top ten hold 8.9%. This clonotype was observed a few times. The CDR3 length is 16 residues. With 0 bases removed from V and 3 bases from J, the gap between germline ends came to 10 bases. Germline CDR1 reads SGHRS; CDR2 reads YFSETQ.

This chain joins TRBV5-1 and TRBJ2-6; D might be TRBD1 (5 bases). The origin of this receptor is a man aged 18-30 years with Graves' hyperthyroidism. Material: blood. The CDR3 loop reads CASSLGAGFGANVLTF. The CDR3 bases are TGCGCCAGCAGCTTGGGAGCAGGGTTTGGGGCCAACGTCCTGACTTTC.